The entry below describes one T cell receptor (beta chain). Its target is unknown. V lost 4 bases and J lost 0, with 12 bases in between. CDR3 size: 15 residues. Germline CDR1 is LGHNA and CDR2 is YSLEER. This specimen belongs to a study of CD4 T cells in relation to SARS-CoV-2 and coronaviruses. Study-wide results and limits: According to naive versus memory sequencing, detected responses are memory recall, not newly primed. No crossreactivity against non-spike viral proteins was tested here. Samples before the pandemic and after infection were not matched within any donor.

The method was immunoSEQ multiplex PCR; TCRdb's version includes in-frame clones alone and lacks a portion of them. The repertoire holds about 36,000 clones, with about 80% as singletons. The sequence was collected from an adult with COVID-19. Sequenced: naive CD4+ T cells from PBMCs, cultured in vitro. Described subset: naive CD4+ T cells isolated by negative enrichment. This chain uses TRBV4-3 with TRBJ1-2, with a tentative D call TRBD1 (6 bases). In nucleotides, the CDR3 is TGCGCCAGCAGCCGGGGGCCTGTCGCTAACTATGGCTACACCTTC. Residues: CASSRGPVANYGYTF.